This paragraph covers one T cell receptor beta chain sequence. This specimen belongs to a study of preoperative IRX-2 immunotherapy in early breast cancer. The data were produced by immunoSEQ multiplex PCR, yet TCRdb's version contains in-frame clones alone and is incomplete. The table records roughly 25,000 clones, 80% to 90% of them present only once. Between the trimmed V and J ends, which lost 3 bases and 4 bases, there was a span of 7 bases. The CDR3 extends over 12 amino acids. CDR1 and CDR2 from the germline V gene are MDHEN and SYDVKM. Treatment of the sample: preoperative locoregional IRX-2 cytokine immunotherapy. Samples came from a phase Ib trial of preoperative locoregional IRX-2 cytokine immunotherapy.

The receptor was derived from a human donor with breast cancer. The chain joins TRBV28 to TRBJ2-7, with D unclear. Source: tumor tissue, taken after IRX-2 immunotherapy. CDR3 in amino acids: CASSFKSYEQYF. The CDR3 DNA sequence: TGTGCCAGCAGTTTCAAGAGTTACGAGCAGTACTTC. Drawing the rest from reference TRBV28 and TRBJ2-7, the complete variable domain is DVKVTQSSRYLVKRTGEKVFLECVQDMDHENMFWYRQDPGLGLRLIYFSYDVKMKEKGDIPEGYSVSREKKERFSLILESASTNQTSMYLCASSFKSYEQYFGPGTRLTVT.